This T cell receptor beta chain is from a study of glioma-infiltrating T cells after dendritic cell vaccination. General study points: Estimated pretreatment TIL content predicted outcome after dendritic cell vaccination.

The CDR3 runs to 14 residues. Germline values: CDR1 SQVTM, CDR2 ANQGSEA. The V gene end was trimmed by 6 bases and the J gene end by 0 bases; junction bases not matched to a gene: 4. With respect to this clone: Its antigen is not known.

None of the glioblastoma patients had an isocitrate dehydrogenase mutation. PBMC sampling occurred before vaccination, two weeks after the third dose, and at progression. Amplification used 60 V beta primers and 13 J beta primers. TCRdb's table, derived via immunoSEQ multiplex PCR, lists solely in-frame clones and lacks some. The table shows about 92,000 clones, with about nine tenths occurring only once. Here the sequenced sample was blood, taken before dendritic cell vaccination. The sequence was obtained from a human donor with glioblastoma. The V call is TRBV29-1, the J call TRBJ2-2; 7 bases fit TRBD1. The CDR3 DNA follows: TGCAGCGTAGCCGGGACAGCGAACACCGGGGAGCTGTTTTTT. Protein: CSVAGTANTGELFF.